This TCR beta chain was found in a study of blood T cell repertoires in COVID-19 (dated by TCRdb to 2020 to 2022). Turning to the overall study: Samples covering the acute and convalescent phases of COVID-19 were provided by collaborators in the United States, Italy and Spain. The repertoires were released in a freely available public database intended as a resource for research on the immune response to SARS-CoV-2. The sample metadata nearly always contained a de-identified subject ID, COVID-19 status, age in years and sex. The material from the prospective study consisted of cDNA or gDNA derived from T cells, B-cell-depleted T cells, or PBMCs. The samples were drawn from two sources: the first 160 participants of the ongoing ImmuneRACE study, and fewer than 1,500 subjects contributed by 6 global collaborators. The dataset comprised deeply sampled blood TCRbeta repertoires from subjects exposed to, actively infected with, or recovered from COVID-19. Where available, HLA class I and class II types were obtained from metadata supplied by the sample provider rather than from assay-based typing. Overall study results and their limits: Clinical and demographic metadata were provided uncurated, with the amount varying by source and participant.

On this clone: Its antigen is currently not known. Base qualities are not recorded, but no much larger clone differs from it by a single base.

TCRbeta CDR3 regions were amplified from genomic DNA using the immunoSEQ Assay, a bias-controlled multiplex PCR. Per the authors' processing: Within the assay, amplification of reference gene primers was used to estimate how many nucleated cells each sample contained. To quantify the absolute abundance of each unique TCRbeta CDR3 rearrangement, sequence reads were collapsed and filtered. For each sample, productive Simpson clonality was calculated as the square root of Simpson's diversity index across productive rearrangements. The source is immuneACCESS, and TCRdb retained only in-frame sequences with V and J called. Part of the clones is not carried over; for the studies checked, unresolved V genes explain less than half of this, and the remainder is unexplained. V and J calls and clone size are as listed in that table; D and trimming were resolved from the DNA. This sample is represented by around 100,000 clones; around 86% of them were singletons. More than 4.5% of the sample is held by the ten biggest clonotypes.

One collaborating source in Seattle enrolled patients during active infection and followed them longitudinally through the course of disease. Collaborating institutions collected whole blood in K2EDTA tubes following their own protocols. For TCRbeta analysis, collaborators shipped samples as frozen whole blood, isolated PBMCs, or DNA extracted from either of those sample types. The germline V gene yields SNHLY for CDR1 and FYNNEI for CDR2. V is cut by 8 bases and J by 2 bases, and the space between the germline ends is 12 bases. From the cysteine through the phenylalanine, the CDR3 covers 13 amino acids. The read is trimmed to its CDR3 DNA, 39 bases read in frame from base 1.

The receptor's source is a man aged 60-69 years with COVID-19, enrolled during active disease. The chain is assembled from TRBV2 and TRBJ1-2; tentative D gene TRBD1, with 6 bases matching. Sample: peripheral blood. The CDR3 region reads CASQDSGNYGYTF. Read as DNA, the sequence is TGTGCCAGCCAGGACAGCGGAAACTATGGCTACACCTTC.